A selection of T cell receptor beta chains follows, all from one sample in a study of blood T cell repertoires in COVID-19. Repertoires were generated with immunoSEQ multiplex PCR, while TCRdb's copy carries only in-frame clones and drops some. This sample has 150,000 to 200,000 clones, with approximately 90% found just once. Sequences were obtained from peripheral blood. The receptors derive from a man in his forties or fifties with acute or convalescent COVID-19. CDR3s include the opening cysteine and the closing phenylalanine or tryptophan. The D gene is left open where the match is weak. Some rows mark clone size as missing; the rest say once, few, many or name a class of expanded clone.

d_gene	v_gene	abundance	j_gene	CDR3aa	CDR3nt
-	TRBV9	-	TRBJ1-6	CASSANQAYNSPLHF	TGTGCCAGCAGCGCCAATCAGGCTTATAATTCACCCCTCCACTTT
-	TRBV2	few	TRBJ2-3	CASFRVAASTDTQYF	TGTGCCAGCTTCCGGGTAGCGGCTAGCACAGATACGCAGTATTTT
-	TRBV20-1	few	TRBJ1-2	CSAPSGGYTF	TGCAGTGCACCCTCGGGGGGCTACACCTTC
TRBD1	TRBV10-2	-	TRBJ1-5	CASSEGGLNNQPQHF	TGCGCCAGCAGTGAAGGGGGCCTGAACAATCAGCCCCAGCATTTT
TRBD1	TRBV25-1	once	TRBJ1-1	CASSKTGVGTEAFF	TGTGCCAGCAGTAAAACAGGGGTGGGCACTGAAGCTTTCTTT
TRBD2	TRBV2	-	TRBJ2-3	CARRRGDQYHTSGGNTDTQYF	TGTGCCCGCCGGCGCGGGGACCAATACCACACTAGCGGGGGAAACACAGATACGCAGTATTTT
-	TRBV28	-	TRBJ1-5	CASSLPSGTWPQHF	TGTGCCAGCAGTCTCCCTTCAGGGACTTGGCCCCAGCATTTT
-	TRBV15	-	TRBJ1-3	CATSRDPQGGYSSGNTIYF	TGTGCCACCAGCAGAGACCCACAGGGAGGGTATAGCTCTGGAAACACCATATATTTT
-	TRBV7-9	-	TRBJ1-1	CASSWGWNTEAFF	TGTGCCAGCAGCTGGGGCTGGAACACTGAAGCTTTCTTT
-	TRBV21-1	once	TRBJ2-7	CASSKEGTSGSVDEQYF	TGTGCCAGCAGCAAAGAGGGGACTAGCGGGAGTGTAGACGAGCAGTACTTC
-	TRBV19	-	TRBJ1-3	CASSKTVGGTGNTIYF	TGTGCCAGTAGTAAGACAGTGGGGGGGACTGGAAACACCATATATTTT
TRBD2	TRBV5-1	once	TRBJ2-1	CASYWTSGTGDEQFF	TGCGCCAGTTATTGGACTAGCGGGACCGGGGATGAGCAGTTCTTC
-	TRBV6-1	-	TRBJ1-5	CASSEVWGDGSNQPQHF	TGTGCCAGCAGTGAAGTGTGGGGAGACGGGAGCAATCAGCCCCAGCATTTT
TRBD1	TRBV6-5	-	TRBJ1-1	CASRRTGANTEAFF	TGTGCCAGCAGGAGGACAGGGGCGAACACTGAAGCTTTCTTT
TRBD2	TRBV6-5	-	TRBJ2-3	CASGGGRSGTDTQYF	TGTGCCAGCGGGGGAGGGAGGAGTGGCACAGATACGCAGTATTTT
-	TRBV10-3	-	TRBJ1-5	CAITGGRNQPQHF	TGTGCCATCACGGGAGGTCGCAATCAGCCCCAGCATTTT
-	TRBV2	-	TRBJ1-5	CASQGRGNQPQHF	TGTGCCAGTCAAGGTAGGGGGAATCAGCCCCAGCATTTT
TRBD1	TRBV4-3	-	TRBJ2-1	CASSHTGTGAREQFF	TGCGCCAGCAGCCATACCGGGACAGGGGCCCGGGAGCAGTTCTTC
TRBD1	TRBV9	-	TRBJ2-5	CASSPGQGRETQYF	TGTGCCAGCAGCCCGGGACAGGGCAGAGAGACCCAGTACTTC
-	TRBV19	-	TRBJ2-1	CASSRPSGGSYNEQFF	TGTGCCAGTAGTCGCCCCTCAGGAGGTTCCTACAATGAGCAGTTCTTC
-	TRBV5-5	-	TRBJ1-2	CASSLLESAGSGYTF	TGTGCCAGCAGCTTGCTTGAGTCGGCAGGGTCCGGCTACACCTTC
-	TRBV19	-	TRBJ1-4	CASSIRGDEKLFF	TGTGCCAGTAGTATCAGAGGAGATGAAAAACTGTTTTTT
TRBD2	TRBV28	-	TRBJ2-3	CASSPPLAGGGDTQYF	TGTGCCAGCAGCCCTCCTCTTGCGGGGGGCGGGGATACGCAGTATTTT
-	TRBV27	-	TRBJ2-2	CASSSRGKEAGELFF	TGTGCCAGCAGTTCCAGGGGAAAAGAAGCCGGGGAGCTGTTTTTT
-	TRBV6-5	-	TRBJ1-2	CASSPDSNGYTF	TGTGCCAGCAGCCCGGACAGCAATGGCTACACCTTC
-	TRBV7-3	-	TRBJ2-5	CASSLSTGPWETQYF	TGTGCCAGCAGCTTATCAACAGGGCCGTGGGAGACCCAGTACTTC
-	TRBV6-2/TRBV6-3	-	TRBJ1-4	CASSYSIAEKLFF	TGTGCCAGCAGTTACTCGATAGCTGAAAAACTGTTTTTT
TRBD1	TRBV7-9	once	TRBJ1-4	CASSHRGVDEKLFF	TGTGCCAGCAGCCACAGGGGGGTCGATGAAAAACTGTTTTTT
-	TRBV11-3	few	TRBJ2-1	CASSLGSQTGTYNEQFF	TGTGCCAGCAGCTTAGGCAGCCAAACAGGAACCTACAATGAGCAGTTCTTC
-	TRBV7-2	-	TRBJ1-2	CASSLVGGARGYTF	TGTGCCAGCAGCTTAGTTGGGGGGGCGCGGGGCTACACCTTC
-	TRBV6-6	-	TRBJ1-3	CASTRGAEGNTIYF	TGTGCCAGCACACGGGGAGCGGAGGGAAACACCATATATTTT
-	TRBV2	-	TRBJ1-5	CASSQGFQPQHF	TGTGCCAGTTCACAGGGTTTCCAGCCCCAGCATTTT
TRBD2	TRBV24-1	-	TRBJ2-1	CATSAPGLAVYNEQFF	TGTGCCACCAGTGCCCCGGGACTAGCGGTCTACAATGAGCAGTTCTTC
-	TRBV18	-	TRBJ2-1	CASSRSGSYNEQFF	TGTGCCAGCTCACGCTCGGGCTCCTACAATGAGCAGTTCTTC
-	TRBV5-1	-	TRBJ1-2	CASNTGQGGGYTF	TGCGCCAGCAATACCGGCCAGGGAGGGGGCTACACCTTC
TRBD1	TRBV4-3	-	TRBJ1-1	CASSPGTGIVGTEAFF	TGCGCCAGCAGTCCCGGGACAGGGATTGTGGGCACTGAAGCTTTCTTT
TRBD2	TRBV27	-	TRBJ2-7	CASGRLAGTYEQYF	TGTGCCAGCGGACGACTAGCGGGAACCTACGAGCAGTACTTC
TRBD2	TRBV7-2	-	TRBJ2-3	CASSLEGRASGGSDTQYF	TGTGCCAGCAGCTTAGAGGGTAGGGCTAGCGGGGGGTCAGATACGCAGTATTTT
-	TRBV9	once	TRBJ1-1	CASSVRPQSEAFF	TGTGCCAGCAGCGTTCGACCCCAGAGCGAGGCTTTCTTT
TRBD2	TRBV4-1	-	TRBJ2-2	CASSQNGGARVKLFF	TGCGCCAGCAGCCAAAACGGGGGGGCCCGGGTAAAGCTGTTTTTT
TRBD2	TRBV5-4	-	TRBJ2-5	CASSLGLAGSQETQYF	TGTGCCAGCAGCTTGGGGCTAGCGGGGTCCCAAGAGACCCAGTACTTC
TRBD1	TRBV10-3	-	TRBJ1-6	CAISPSGTGSYSPLHF	TGTGCCATCAGTCCCTCCGGGACAGGGTCCTACTCACCCCTCCACTTT
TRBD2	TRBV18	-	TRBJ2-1	CASSPLAGESGQFF	TGTGCCAGCTCACCACTAGCGGGGGAATCCGGGCAGTTCTTC
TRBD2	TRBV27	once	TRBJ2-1	CASSSILAGDHNEQFF	TGTGCCAGCAGTTCAATACTAGCGGGGGACCACAATGAGCAGTTCTTC
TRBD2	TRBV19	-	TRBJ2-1	CASRPTSGGPDNEQFF	TGTGCCAGTCGACCGACTAGCGGGGGGCCGGACAATGAGCAGTTCTTC
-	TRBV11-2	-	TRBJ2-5	CASSWLGGRVETQYF	TGTGCCAGCAGCTGGCTGGGGGGTAGGGTGGAGACCCAGTACTTC
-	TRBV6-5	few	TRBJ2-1	CASNRYNEQFF	TGTGCCAGCAACAGGTACAATGAGCAGTTCTTC
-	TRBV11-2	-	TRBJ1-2	CASSLDRGHYGYTF	TGTGCCAGCAGCTTAGATAGGGGCCACTATGGCTACACCTTC
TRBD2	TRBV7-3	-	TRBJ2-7	CASSPSGGPYEQYF	TGTGCCAGCAGCCCTAGCGGGGGTCCCTACGAGCAGTACTTC
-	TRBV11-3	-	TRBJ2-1	CASSLGDRRSAEQFF	TGTGCCAGCAGCTTAGGAGACCGGCGGTCCGCTGAGCAGTTCTTC
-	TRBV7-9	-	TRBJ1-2	CASSHNIEGIYGYTF	TGTGCCAGCAGTCATAACATAGAGGGAATCTATGGCTACACCTTC
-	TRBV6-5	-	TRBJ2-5	CASKVTGETQYF	TGTGCCAGCAAGGTAACAGGGGAGACCCAGTACTTC
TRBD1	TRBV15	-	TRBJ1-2	CATGHTGVYGYGYTF	TGTGCCACCGGACATACAGGGGTTTACGGCTATGGCTACACCTTC
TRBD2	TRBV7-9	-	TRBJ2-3	CASSTTSGRTDTQYF	TGTGCCAGCAGCACGACTAGCGGGAGAACAGATACGCAGTATTTT
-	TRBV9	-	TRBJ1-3	CASSVAGISGNTIYF	TGTGCCAGCAGCGTAGCAGGCATCTCTGGAAACACCATATATTTT
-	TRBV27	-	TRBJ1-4	CASSWGYRVSEKLFF	TGTGCCAGCAGCTGGGGATACAGGGTCAGTGAAAAACTGTTTTTT
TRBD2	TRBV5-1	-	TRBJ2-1	CASSLTPGGLNEQFF	TGCGCCAGCAGCTTGACCCCGGGAGGTCTGAATGAGCAGTTCTTC
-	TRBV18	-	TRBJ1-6	CASSPNESSYNSPLHF	TGTGCCAGCTCACCGAACGAGAGCTCCTATAATTCACCCCTCCACTTT
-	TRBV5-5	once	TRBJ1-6	CASSLGHATYNSPLHF	TGTGCCAGCAGCCTAGGACACGCCACCTATAATTCACCCCTCCACTTT